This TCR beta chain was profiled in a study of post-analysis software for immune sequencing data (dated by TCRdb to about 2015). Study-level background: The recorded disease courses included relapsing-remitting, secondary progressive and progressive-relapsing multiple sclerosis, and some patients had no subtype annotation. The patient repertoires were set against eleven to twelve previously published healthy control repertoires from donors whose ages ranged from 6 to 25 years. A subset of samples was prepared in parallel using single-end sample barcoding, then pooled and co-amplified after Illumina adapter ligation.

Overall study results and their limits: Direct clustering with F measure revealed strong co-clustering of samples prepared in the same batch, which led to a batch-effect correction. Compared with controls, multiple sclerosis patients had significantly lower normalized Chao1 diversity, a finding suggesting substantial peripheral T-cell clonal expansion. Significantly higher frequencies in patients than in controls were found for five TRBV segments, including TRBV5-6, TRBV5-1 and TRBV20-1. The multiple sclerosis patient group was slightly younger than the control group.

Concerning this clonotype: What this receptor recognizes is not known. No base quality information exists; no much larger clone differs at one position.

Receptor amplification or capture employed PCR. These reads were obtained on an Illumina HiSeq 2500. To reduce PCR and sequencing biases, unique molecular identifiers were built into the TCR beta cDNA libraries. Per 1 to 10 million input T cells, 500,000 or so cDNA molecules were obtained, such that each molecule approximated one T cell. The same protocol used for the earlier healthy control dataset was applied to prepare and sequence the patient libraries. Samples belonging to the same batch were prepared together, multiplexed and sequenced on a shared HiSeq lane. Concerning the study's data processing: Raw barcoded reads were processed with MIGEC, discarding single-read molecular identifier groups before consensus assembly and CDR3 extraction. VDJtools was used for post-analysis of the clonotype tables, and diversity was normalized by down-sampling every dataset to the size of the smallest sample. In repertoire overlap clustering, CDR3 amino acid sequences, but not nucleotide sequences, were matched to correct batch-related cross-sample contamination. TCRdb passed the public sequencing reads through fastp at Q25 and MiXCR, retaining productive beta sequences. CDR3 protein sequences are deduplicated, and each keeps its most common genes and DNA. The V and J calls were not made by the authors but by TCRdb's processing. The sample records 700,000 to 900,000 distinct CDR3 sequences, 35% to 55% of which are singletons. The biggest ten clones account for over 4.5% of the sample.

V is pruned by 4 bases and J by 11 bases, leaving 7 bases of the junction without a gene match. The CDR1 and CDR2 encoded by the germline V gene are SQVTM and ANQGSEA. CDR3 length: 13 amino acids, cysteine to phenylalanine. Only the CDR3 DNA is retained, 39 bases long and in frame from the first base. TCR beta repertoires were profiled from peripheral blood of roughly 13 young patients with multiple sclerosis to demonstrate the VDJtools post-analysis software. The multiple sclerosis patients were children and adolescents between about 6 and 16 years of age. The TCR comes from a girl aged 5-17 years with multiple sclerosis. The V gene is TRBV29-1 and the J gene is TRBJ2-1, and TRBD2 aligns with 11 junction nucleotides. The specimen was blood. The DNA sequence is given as TGCAGCGTTGGAACTAGCGGGAGTAATCAGCAGTTCTTC. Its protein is CSVGTSGSNQQFF.